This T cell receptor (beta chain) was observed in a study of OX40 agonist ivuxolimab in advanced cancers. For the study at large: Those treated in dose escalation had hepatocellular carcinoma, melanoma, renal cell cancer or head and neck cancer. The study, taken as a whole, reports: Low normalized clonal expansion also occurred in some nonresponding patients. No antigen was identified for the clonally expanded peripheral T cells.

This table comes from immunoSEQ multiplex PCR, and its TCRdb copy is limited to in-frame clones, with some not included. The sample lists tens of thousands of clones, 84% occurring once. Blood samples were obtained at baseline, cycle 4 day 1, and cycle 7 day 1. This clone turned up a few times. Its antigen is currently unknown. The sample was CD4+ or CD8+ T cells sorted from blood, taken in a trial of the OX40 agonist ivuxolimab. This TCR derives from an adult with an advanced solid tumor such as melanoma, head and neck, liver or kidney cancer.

The CDR3: CASSLLLGAAGNTGELFF. The CDR3, as DNA: TGTGCCAGCAGCTTATTGCTTGGAGCGGCCGGAAACACCGGGGAGCTGTTTTTT. The chain carries TRBV11-3 and TRBJ2-2; possibly TRBD2 for D (5 bases). The ends were cut back, 2 bases at V and 2 bases at J, with 18 bases in the middle. Germline assignment: CDR1 SGHNT and CDR2 YENEEA. This CDR3 is 18 amino acids long.